These T cell receptor beta chains were read from a single sample in a study of identical twins. TCRdb passed the 5' RACE reads through MiXCR, listing each CDR3 protein once. The sample yields hundreds of thousands of distinct CDR3 sequences, under 8.5% seen once. This sample was also put to use in a study of yellow fever vaccine responses in identical twins.

Sequenced: PBMCs. These receptors originate from a woman between 18 and 30 years old in good health. Both conserved end residues are part of each CDR3. Each record gives: J gene, D gene, V gene, CDR3 protein. The D gene is left open where the match is weak.

>TRBJ1-2|TRBD1|TRBV6-4
CASSETGGGYTF
>TRBJ1-6|-|TRBV9
CASSGGRTFSSYNSPLHF
>TRBJ2-3|-|TRBV11-3
CASSLGSRAATDTQYF
>TRBJ2-2|-|TRBV7-3
CASSLNPGVGYTGELFF
>TRBJ2-1|-|TRBV5-1
CASSFQGGWNNEQFF
>TRBJ1-1|-|TRBV20-1
CSARDGARGLLDTEAFF
>TRBJ2-5|-|TRBV20-1
CSARPAGFQETQYF
>TRBJ1-6|-|TRBV28
CATTQGHSPLHF
>TRBJ2-7|TRBD1|TRBV5-6
CASSFGTGIYEQYF
>TRBJ2-2|TRBD2|TRBV12-3/TRBV12-4
CASSLGAGGLTGELFF
>TRBJ2-2|TRBD2|TRBV15
CATSRGSGAATGELFF
>TRBJ2-3|TRBD1|TRBV11-1
CASSFRPLLGTGGRTDTQYF
>TRBJ1-5|-|TRBV7-2
CASSKRRQNQPQHF
>TRBJ2-3|-|TRBV12-3/TRBV12-4
CASSLIQVVPRTDTQYF
>TRBJ2-5|-|TRBV28
CASSSAPQYQETQYF
>TRBJ2-1|TRBD2|TRBV28
CASSSPSGSPSHGQFF
>TRBJ2-1|TRBD2|TRBV5-4
CASSLGLAEYNEQFF
>TRBJ2-3|TRBD2|TRBV20-1
CSARRTSGLTGTDTQYF
>TRBJ2-2|TRBD1|TRBV28
CASSFGDRDTGELFF
>TRBJ2-3|-|TRBV4-2
CASSQSRLSTDTQYF
>TRBJ1-5|-|TRBV9
CASSASGGSNQPQHF
>TRBJ2-4|TRBD1|TRBV9
CASTPGGMGKNIQYF
>TRBJ2-1|TRBD1|TRBV12-3/TRBV12-4
CASRRQGARNEQFF
>TRBJ2-5|TRBD1|TRBV11-3
CASSQTTTGPETQYF